This T cell receptor (beta chain) was sequenced in a study of cytomegalovirus exposure and HLA in healthy donors. Study details: Of all 400 or so donors who were genotyped, 75% to 90% belonged to the Caucasian-associated ancestry cluster.

A multiplex PCR was run with 60 Vbeta primers and 13 Jbeta primers. Only in-frame clones appear in the TCRdb table, and some are missing; sequencing was by immunoSEQ multiplex PCR. In the table there are about 190,000 clones, approximately 86% of which are singletons. The CDR3 contains 15 residues. V shed 3 bases and J 3 bases; nucleotides not matched to a gene: 5. Germline assignment: CDR1 MNHNS and CDR2 SASEGT. The chain joins TRBV6-1 to TRBJ1-5, with 7 bases lining up with TRBD1. The material sequenced was PBMCs. This receptor was obtained from a woman between 18 and 30 years old in good health and CMV-seronegative. The CDR3 sequence is CASSEQGGANQPQHF. Here the CDR3 DNA reads TGTGCCAGCAGTGAGCAGGGGGGCGCCAATCAGCCCCAGCATTTT.